The 15 T cell receptor beta chains given below trace back to one sample, sequenced in a study of vaccination and CD4 T cells after COVID-19. Cultured CD4+ T-cell DNA underwent Oncomine TCR Beta short-read sequencing. From cultured CD4+ T cells, genomic DNA was extracted. Via MiXCR, TCRdb re-called the PCR reads, giving one row per CDR3 protein. The table includes roughly 12,000 distinct CDR3 sequences, about 40% detected once. As to treatment: approximately 9-day PBMC culture with coronavirus spike peptide pools or control peptides (ViraFEST assay). The collection of CD4+ T cells from the unexposed donor took place before the COVID-19 pandemic (2011-2018). These receptors' antigens are unknown. The specimen was CD4+ T cells from blood, cultured in vitro. These receptors all stem from a human donor in good health.

This chain uses TRBV11-3 with TRBJ2-5; maybe TRBD1 (6 bases). Germline loops: CDR1 SGHNT, CDR2 YENEEA. The CDR3 is 12 amino acids. With 2 bases removed from V and 5 bases from J, the gap between germline ends came to 6 bases. CDR3 protein: CASSLTGETQYF. CDR3 bases: TGTGCCAGCAGCTTAACAGGGGAGACCCAGTACTTC.

This rearrangement joins TRBV29-1 to TRBJ2-1; possible D gene TRBD2, 6 bases. The ends were cut back, 5 bases at V and 4 bases at J, with 15 bases in the middle. In germline, CDR1 is SQVTM, CDR2 ANQGSEA. This CDR3 has 14 amino acids. CDR3 protein: CSVRGVAAYNEQFF. The CDR3 DNA is TGCAGCGTTCGCGGAGTAGCGGCGTACAATGAGCAGTTCTTC.

This clonotype occurred a few times. The chain employs TRBV20-1 and TRBJ1-2, with TRBD1 as a possible D gene (5 bases). The germline V and J ends were trimmed by 7 bases and 0 bases, with 12 bases remaining between them. The CDR3 loop spans 13 amino acids. Germline CDR1 and CDR2: DFQATT and SNEGSKA (reference sequence). The CDR3 sequence is CSGSTAANYGYTF. CDR3 DNA sequence: TGCAGTGGCTCGACAGCAGCTAACTATGGCTACACCTTC.

This clonotype appeared a few times. This chain joins TRBV25-1 and TRBJ1-6, with unresolved D. CDR3 length: 13 amino acids. Trimming left V 8 bases short and J 9 bases short, with 14 bases between. Germline values: CDR1 MGHDK, CDR2 SYGVNS. In nucleotides, the CDR3 is TGTGCCAGCCTAGCGGGAGAGGGTTCACCCCTCCACTTT. Translation gives CASLAGEGSPLHF.

The chain has TRBV20-1 and TRBJ2-1; 12 bases agree with TRBD2. Trimming cost V 4 bases and J 4 bases; bases outside gene matches: 5. This CDR3 comprises 15 residues. The V gene's germline CDR1 is DFQATT and CDR2 SNEGSKA (reference sequence). CDR3 sequence reads: CSAISSGREYNEQFF. The CDR3 DNA reads as TGCAGTGCTATCTCTAGCGGGAGGGAGTACAATGAGCAGTTCTTC.

This clonotype was seen a few times. The rearrangement uses TRBV6-5 and TRBJ2-7, with D perhaps TRBD1 (5 bases). CDR1 and CDR2 from the germline V gene are MNHEY and SVGAGI. Trimming removed 1 base from V and 7 bases from J, with 14 bases in between. There are 14 residues in the CDR3. This chain's CDR3 is CASSYFQGLGEQYF. CDR3 in DNA: TGTGCCAGCAGTTACTTCCAGGGTCTTGGGGAGCAGTACTTC.

This clonotype turned up a few times. The chain joins TRBV19 to TRBJ1-1, with D perhaps matching TRBD1 (6 bases). The ends were cut back, 7 bases at V and 3 bases at J, with 18 bases in the middle. CDR3 length: 15 amino acids. Germline V gene data show CDR1 as LNHDA and CDR2 as SQIVND (reference sequence). The CDR3 reads CASTPSDRSYTEAFF. As DNA, the CDR3 is TGTGCCAGTACTCCTTCTGACAGGTCCTACACTGAAGCTTTCTTT.

There are a few counts of this clonotype. The chain couples TRBV20-1 to TRBJ1-1; TRBD1 aligns across 7 bases. Trimming took 7 bases from V and 1 from J; bases not matched to a gene: 3. The CDR3 sequence is 12 residues long. Germline assignment: CDR1 DFQATT and CDR2 SNEGSKA (reference sequence). This chain's CDR3 is CSGQGENTEAFF. In DNA form, the CDR3 reads TGCAGTGGTCAGGGGGAGAACACTGAAGCTTTCTTT.

V usage is TRBV20-1 and J usage is TRBJ1-1, with unresolved D. V was clipped by 3 bases and J by 1 base, with 9 bases between them. The germline gives CDR1 DFQATT, CDR2 SNEGSKA (reference sequence). The CDR3 length is 13 residues. CDR3 sequence reads: CSASHAENTEAFF. CDR3 bases: TGCAGTGCTAGTCACGCAGAGAACACTGAAGCTTTCTTT.

The chain is built from TRBV6-2 or TRBV6-3 and TRBJ1-2; a weak D match, TRBD1 (6 bases). CDR1 and CDR2 from the germline V gene are MNHEY and SVGEGT. The CDR3 sequence is 12 residues long. V was trimmed by 6 bases and J by 8 bases, leaving 13 bases between them. CDR3 sequence: CASREGVQGYTF. CDR3 nucleotides: TGTGCCAGCAGGGAGGGGGTCCAGGGCTACACCTTC.

The rearrangement uses TRBV7-2 and TRBJ1-2; 7 bases agree with TRBD1. The germline V gene encodes CDR1 SGHTA and CDR2 FQGNSA. The CDR3 has 15 residues. The J segment lost 3 bases and the V segment lost 5 bases, leaving 9 bases of the junction unmatched. The CDR3 coding sequence is TGTGCCAGCAGCCCAAAGGTCGGGACAGACTATGGCTACACCTTC. Residues: CASSPKVGTDYGYTF.

CDR3 nucleotide sequence: TGTGCCAGCAGTTCCCCCCCGGCTGGAAACACCATATATTTT. It yields the protein CASSSPPAGNTIYF. This rearrangement joins TRBV6-4 to TRBJ1-3; D not certain. This CDR3 has 14 residues. Trimming took 5 bases from V and 2 from J, leaving 10 bases between them. CDR1 MRHNA and CDR2 SNTAGT come from the germline V gene.

This clonotype has just a few counts. V and J are TRBV28 and TRBJ1-5, with a weak D call TRBD1 (6 bases). From germline, CDR1 is MDHEN and CDR2 SYDVKM. CDR3 length: 16 residues. V was cut by 5 bases and J by 0 bases, with 14 bases left in between. This CDR3 is CASSGGGPYSNQPQHF. The CDR3 nucleotides read TGTGCCAGCAGTGGAGGGGGGCCTTATAGCAATCAGCCCCAGCATTTT. The complete variable domain, with remaining parts taken from reference TRBV28 and TRBJ1-5, reads DVKVTQSSRYLVKRTGEKVFLECVQDMDHENMFWYRQDPGLGLRLIYFSYDVKMKEKGDIPEGYSVSREKKERFSLILESASTNQTSMYLCASSGGGPYSNQPQHFGDGTRLSIL.

CDR3 bases: TGTGCCAGCAGCCAAGATAGACTATTTACCGGGGAGCTGTTTTTT. It codes for CASSQDRLFTGELFF. The chain links TRBV27 to TRBJ2-2; tentatively, D is TRBD2 (5 bases). The CDR3 loop spans 15 amino acids. Between the trimmed V and J ends, which lost 6 bases and 5 bases, there was a span of 16 bases. Looked up from germline, CDR1 is MNHEY and CDR2 is SMNVEV (reference sequence).

J is TRBJ1-5 and V is TRBV7-6; 9 nucleotides agree with TRBD1. Germline V gene sequence: CDR1 SGHVS, CDR2 FNYEAQ. The V segment lost 3 bases and the J segment 0 bases; nucleotides outside the gene matches: 3. The CDR3 extends over 16 amino acids. CDR3 nucleotides: TGTGCCAGCAGCTTGGGGACAGGGAATAGCAATCAGCCCCAGCATTTT. Translating it yields CASSLGTGNSNQPQHF.